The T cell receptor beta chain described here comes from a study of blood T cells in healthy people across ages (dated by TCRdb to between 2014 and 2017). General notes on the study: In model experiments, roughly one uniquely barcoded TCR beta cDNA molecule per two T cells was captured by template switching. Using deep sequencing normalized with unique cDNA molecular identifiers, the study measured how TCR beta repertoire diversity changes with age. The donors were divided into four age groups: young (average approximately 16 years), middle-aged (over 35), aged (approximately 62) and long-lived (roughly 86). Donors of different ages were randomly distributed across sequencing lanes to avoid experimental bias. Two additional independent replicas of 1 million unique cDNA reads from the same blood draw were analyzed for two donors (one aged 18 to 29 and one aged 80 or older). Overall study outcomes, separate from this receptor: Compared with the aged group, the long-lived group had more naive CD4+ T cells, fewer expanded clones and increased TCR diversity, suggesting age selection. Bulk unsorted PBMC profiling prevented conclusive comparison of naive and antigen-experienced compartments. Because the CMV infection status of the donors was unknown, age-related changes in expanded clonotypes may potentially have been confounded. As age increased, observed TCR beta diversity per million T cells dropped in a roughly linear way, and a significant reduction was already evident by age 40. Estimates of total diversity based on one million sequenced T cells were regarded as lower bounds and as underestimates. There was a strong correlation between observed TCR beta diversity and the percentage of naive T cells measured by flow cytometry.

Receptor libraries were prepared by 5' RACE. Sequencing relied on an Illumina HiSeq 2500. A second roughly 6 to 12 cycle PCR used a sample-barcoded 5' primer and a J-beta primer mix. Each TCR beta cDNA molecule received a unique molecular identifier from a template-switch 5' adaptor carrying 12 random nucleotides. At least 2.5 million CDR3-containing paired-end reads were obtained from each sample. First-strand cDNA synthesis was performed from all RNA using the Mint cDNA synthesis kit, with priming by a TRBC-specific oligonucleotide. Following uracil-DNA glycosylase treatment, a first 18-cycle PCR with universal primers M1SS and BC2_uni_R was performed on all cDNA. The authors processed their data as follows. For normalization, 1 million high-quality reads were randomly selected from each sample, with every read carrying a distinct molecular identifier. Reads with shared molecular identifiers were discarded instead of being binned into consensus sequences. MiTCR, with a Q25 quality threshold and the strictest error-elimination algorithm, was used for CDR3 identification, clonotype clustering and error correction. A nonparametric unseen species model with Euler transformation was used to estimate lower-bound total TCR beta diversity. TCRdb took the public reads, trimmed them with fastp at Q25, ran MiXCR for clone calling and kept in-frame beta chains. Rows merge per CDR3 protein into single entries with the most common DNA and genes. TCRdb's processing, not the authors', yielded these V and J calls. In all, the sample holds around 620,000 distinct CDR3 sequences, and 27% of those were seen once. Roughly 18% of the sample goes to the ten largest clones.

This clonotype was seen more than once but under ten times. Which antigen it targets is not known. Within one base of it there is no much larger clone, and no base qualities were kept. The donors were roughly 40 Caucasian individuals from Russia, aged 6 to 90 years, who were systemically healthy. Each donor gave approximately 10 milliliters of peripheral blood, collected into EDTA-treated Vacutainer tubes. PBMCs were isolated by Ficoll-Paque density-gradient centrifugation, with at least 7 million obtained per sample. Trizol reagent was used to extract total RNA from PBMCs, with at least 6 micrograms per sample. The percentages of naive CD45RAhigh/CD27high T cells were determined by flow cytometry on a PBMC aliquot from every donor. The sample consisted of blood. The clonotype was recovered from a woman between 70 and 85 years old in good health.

The CDR3 region reads CSVEDSALLTFF. At the DNA level, the sequence is TGCAGCGTTGAAGATTCGGCGTTATTAACTTTCTTT. The chain uses TRBV29-1 and TRBJ1-1; the D gene cannot be resolved reliably. Sequences SQVTM (CDR1) and ANQGSEA (CDR2) are obtained from the germline V gene. The CDR3 sequence holds 12 residues, the cysteine and phenylalanine included. Left in the record is the CDR3 DNA by itself, 36 bases read in frame from the first base. The V end loses 0 bases and the J end loses 12 bases, and a stretch of 14 bases separates them.